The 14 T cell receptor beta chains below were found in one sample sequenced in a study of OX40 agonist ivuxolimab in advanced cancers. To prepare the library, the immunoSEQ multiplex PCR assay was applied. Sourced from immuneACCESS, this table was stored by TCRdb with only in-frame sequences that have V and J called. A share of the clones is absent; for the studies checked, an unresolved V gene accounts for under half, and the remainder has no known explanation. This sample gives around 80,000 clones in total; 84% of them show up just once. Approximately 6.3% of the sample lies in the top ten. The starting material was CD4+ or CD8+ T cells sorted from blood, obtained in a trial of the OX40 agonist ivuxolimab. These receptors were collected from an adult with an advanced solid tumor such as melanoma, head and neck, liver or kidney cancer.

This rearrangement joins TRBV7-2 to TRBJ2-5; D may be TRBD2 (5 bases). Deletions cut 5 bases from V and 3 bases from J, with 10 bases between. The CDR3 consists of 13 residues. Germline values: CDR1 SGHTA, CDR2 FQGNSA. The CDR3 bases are TGTGCCAGCAGCCGAGGGCGCAAAGAGACCCAGTACTTC. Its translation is CASSRGRKETQYF.

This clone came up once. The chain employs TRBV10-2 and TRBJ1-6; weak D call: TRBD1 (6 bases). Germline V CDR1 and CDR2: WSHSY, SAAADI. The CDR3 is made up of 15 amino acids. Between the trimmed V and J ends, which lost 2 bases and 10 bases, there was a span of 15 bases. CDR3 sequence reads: CASSETGAPRSPLHF. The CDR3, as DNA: TGCGCCAGCAGTGAGACGGGGGCCCCGAGATCACCCCTCCACTTT.

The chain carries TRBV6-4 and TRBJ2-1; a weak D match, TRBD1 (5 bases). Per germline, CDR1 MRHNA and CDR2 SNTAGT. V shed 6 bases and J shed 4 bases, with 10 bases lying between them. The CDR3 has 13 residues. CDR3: CASRPDSYNEQFF. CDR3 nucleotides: TGTGCCAGCAGACCTGACAGTTACAATGAGCAGTTCTTC.

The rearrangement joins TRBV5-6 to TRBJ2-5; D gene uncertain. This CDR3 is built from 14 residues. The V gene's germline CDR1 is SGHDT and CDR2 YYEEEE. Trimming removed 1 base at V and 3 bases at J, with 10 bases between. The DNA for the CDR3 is TGTGCCAGCAGCTTGATAAGCACAAAAGAGACCCAGTACTTC. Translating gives CASSLISTKETQYF.

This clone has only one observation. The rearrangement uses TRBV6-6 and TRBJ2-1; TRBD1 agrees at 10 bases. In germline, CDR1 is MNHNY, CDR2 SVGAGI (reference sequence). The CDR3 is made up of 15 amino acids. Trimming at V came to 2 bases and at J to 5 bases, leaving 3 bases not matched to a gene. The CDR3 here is CASSYGQGVNNEQFF. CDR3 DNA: TGTGCCAGCAGTTACGGACAGGGGGTGAACAATGAGCAGTTCTTC.

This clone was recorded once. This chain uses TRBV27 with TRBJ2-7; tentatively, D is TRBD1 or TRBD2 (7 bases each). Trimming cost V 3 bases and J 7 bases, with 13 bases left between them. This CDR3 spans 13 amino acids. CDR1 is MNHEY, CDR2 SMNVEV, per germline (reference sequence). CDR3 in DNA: TGTGCCAGCAGTTTCCTCCAGGGGGGGGAGCAGTACGTC. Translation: CASSFLQGGEQYV.

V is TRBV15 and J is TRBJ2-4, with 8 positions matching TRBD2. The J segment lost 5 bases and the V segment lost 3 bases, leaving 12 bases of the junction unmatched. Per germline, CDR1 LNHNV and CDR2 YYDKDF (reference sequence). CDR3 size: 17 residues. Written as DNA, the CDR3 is TGTGCCACCAGCAGTTTACCGGGACTAGGAAGCGAAAACATTCAGTACTTC. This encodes CATSSLPGLGSENIQYF.

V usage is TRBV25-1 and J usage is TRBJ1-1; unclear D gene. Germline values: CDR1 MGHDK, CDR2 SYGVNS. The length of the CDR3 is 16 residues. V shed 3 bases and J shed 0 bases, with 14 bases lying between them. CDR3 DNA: TGTGCCAGCAGTGACTCGTCCCCCCACCTGAACACTGAAGCTTTCTTT. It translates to CASSDSSPHLNTEAFF.

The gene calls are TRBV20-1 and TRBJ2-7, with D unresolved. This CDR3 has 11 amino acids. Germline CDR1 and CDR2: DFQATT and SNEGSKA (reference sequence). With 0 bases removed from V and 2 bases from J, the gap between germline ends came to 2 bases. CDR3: CSARDAYEQYF. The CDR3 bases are TGCAGTGCTAGAGACGCCTACGAGCAGTACTTC.

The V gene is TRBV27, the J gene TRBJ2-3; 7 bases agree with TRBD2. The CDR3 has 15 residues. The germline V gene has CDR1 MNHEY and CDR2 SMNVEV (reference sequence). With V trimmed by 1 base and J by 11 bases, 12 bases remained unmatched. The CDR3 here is CASSLLGRARGGQYF. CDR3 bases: TGTGCCAGCAGTTTATTGGGGAGGGCGCGGGGAGGGCAGTATTTT.

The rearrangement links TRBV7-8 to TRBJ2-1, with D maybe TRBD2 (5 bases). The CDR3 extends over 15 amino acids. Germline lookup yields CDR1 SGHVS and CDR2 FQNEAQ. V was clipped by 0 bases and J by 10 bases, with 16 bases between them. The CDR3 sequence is CASSLAAGSGDEQFF. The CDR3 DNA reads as TGTGCCAGCAGCTTAGCCGCGGGCTCCGGCGACGAGCAGTTCTTC.

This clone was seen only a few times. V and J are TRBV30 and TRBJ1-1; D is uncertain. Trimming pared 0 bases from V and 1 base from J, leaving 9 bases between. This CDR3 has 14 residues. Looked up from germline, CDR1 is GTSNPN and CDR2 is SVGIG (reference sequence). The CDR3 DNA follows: TGTGCCTGGAGTGTAGGGCGGAAGAACACTGAAGCTTTCTTT. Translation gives CAWSVGRKNTEAFF.

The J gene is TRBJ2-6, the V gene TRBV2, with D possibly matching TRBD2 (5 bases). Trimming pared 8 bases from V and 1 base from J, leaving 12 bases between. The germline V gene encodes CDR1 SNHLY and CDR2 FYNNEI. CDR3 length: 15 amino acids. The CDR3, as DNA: TGTGCCAGCGGCCCCGGAGGTTCTGGGGCCAACGTCCTGACTTTC. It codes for CASGPGGSGANVLTF.

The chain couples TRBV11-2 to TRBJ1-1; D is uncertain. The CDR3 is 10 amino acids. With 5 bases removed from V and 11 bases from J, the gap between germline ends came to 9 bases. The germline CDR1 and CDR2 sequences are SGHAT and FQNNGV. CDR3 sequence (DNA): TGTGCCAGCAGCCATCGTGTCGCTTTCTTT. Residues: CASSHRVAFF.